This T cell receptor (beta chain) originates from a study of Ad26.COV2.S vaccination and SARS-CoV-2 variants. Study background: Doses of Ad26.COV2.S were injected into muscle once or twice, 56 days apart.

Points from the study as a whole: Responses of spike-specific T cells (both CD8+ and CD4+) reportedly showed substantial breadth after vaccination.

For this clone: What it binds is not known.

The treatment here: 19 received Ad26.COV2.S at low or high dose, single or two shots; roughly five received placebo; per-sample allocation not given. Day 63 after the first vaccine or placebo injection was the time point for sampling. The method was immunoSEQ multiplex PCR; TCRdb's version includes in-frame clones alone and lacks a portion of them. The sample has approximately 420,000 clones, less than 90% seen once. This specimen consisted of peripheral blood, obtained in a trial of Ad26.COV2.S vaccine versus placebo. The receptor comes from a person between 18 and 59 years old who received the Ad26.COV2.S COVID-19 vaccine or a placebo.

The CDR3 region has the DNA TGTGCCAGCAGCCAAGATCTGTTTTCCGGGGAGCTGTTTTTT. It encodes CASSQDLFSGELFF. V and J are TRBV4-2 and TRBJ2-2; D is unclear. V was shortened by 0 bases and J by 6 bases, with 8 bases between the two germline ends. This CDR3 comprises 14 residues. Per the germline V gene, CDR1 is LGHNA and CDR2 is YNFKEQ.